This TCR beta chain derives from a study of early stage breast cancer tumors. The study's findings and limits: Comparing each tissue with blood distinguished tumor from normal in 14 of 16 patients. Compared with adjacent normal breast, tumors showed around 2.7-fold denser, more clonal T cells.

Of note for this clone: Its cognate antigen is unknown.

The CDR3 has 18 amino acids. In germline, CDR1 is SGHKS, CDR2 YYEKEE (reference sequence). Trimming at V came to 4 bases and at J to 0 bases, leaving 8 bases not matched to a gene. TCRdb's copy holds only in-frame clones and misses some; the assay was immunoSEQ multiplex PCR. This sample has around 11,000 clones, with over 70% found just once. The sequenced material came from breast tumor tissue. This TCR derives from a person between 70 and 80 years old with breast cancer. This rearrangement joins TRBV5-5 to TRBJ2-7; 15 positions agree with TRBD2. The CDR3 DNA sequence: TGTGCCAGCAGCCGAGACGGGACTAGCGGGGGGTCCTCCTACGAGCAGTACTTC. This sequence encodes CASSRDGTSGGSSYEQYF.